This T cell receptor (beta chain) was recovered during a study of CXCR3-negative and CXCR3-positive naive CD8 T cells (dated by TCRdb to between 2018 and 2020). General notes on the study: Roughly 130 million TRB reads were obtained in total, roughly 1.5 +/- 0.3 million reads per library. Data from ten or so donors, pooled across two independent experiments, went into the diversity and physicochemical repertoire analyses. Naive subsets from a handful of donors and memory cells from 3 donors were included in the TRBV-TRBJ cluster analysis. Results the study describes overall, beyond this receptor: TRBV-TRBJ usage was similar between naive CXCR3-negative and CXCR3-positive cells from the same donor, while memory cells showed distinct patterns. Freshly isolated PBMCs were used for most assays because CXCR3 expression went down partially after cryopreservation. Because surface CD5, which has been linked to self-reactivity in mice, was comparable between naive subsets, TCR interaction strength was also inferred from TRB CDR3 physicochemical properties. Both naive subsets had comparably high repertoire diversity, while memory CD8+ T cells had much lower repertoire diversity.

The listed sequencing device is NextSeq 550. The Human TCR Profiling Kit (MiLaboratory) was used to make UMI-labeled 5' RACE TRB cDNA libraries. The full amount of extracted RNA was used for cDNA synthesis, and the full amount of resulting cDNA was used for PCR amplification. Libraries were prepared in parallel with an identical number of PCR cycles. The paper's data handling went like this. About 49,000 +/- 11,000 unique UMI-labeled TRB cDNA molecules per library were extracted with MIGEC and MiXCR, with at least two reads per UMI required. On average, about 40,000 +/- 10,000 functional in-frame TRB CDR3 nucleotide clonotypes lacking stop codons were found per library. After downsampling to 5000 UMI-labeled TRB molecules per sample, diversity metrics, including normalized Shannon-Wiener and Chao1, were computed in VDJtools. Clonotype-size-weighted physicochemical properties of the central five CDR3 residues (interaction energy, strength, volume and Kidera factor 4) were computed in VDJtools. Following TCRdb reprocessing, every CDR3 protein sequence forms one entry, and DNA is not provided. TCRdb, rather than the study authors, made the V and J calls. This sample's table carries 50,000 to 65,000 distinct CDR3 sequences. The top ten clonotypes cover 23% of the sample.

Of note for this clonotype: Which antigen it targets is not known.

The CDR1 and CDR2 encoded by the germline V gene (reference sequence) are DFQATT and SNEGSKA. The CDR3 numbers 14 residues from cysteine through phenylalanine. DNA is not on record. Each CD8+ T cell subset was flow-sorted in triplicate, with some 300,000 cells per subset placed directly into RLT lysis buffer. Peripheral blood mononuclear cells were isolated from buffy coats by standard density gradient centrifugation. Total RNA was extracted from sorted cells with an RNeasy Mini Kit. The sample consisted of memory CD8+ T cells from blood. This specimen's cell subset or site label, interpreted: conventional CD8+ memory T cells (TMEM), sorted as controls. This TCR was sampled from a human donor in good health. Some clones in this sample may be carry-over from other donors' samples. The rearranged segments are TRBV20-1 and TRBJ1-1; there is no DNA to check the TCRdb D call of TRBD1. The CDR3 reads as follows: CSANRQGVWTEAFF.